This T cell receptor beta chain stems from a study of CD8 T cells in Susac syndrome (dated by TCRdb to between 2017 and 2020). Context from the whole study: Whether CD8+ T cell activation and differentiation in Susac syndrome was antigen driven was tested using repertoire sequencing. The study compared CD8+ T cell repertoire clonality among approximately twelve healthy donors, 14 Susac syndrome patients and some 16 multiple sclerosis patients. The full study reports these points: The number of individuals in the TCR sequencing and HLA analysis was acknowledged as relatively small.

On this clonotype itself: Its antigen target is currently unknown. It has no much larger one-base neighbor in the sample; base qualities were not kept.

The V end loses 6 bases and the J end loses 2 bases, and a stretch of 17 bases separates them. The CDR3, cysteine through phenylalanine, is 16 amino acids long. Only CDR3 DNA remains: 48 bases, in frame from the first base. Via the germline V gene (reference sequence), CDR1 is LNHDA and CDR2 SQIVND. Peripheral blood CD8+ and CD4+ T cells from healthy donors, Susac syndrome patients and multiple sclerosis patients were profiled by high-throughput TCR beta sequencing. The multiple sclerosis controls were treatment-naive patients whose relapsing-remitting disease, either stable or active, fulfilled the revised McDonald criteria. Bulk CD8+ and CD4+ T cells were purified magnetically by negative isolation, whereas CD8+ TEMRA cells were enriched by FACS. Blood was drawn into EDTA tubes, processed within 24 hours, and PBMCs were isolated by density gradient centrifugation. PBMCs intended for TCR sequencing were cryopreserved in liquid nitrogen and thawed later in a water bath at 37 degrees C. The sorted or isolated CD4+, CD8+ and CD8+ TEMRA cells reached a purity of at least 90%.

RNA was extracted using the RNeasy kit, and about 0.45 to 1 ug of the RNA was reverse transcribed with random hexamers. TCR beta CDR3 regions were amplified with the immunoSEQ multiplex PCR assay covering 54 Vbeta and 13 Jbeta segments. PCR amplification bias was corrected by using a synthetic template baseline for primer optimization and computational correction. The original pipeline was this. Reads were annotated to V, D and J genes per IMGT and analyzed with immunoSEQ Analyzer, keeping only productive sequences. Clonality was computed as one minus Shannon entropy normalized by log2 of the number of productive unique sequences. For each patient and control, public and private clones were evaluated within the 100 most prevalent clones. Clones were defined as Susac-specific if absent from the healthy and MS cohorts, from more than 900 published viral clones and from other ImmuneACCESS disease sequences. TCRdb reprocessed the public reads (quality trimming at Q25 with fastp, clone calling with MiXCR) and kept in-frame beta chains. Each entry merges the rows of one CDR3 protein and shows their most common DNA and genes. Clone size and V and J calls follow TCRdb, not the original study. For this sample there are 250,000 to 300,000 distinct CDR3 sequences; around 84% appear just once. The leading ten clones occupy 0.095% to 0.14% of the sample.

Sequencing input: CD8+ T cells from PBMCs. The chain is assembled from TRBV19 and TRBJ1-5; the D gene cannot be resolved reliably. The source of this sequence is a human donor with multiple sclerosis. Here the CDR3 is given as CASRSSVEGRNQPQHF. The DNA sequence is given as TGTGCCAGTAGAAGTTCGGTTGAGGGTCGCAATCAGCCCCAGCATTTT.